This TCR beta chain was captured in a study of CD8 T cells in Susac syndrome. Reverse transcription of 0.5 to 1 ug RNA was performed with random hexamers. TCRdb reanalysed the immunoSEQ multiplex PCR reads using MiXCR and keeps one entry per CDR3 protein. This table has about 280,000 distinct CDR3 sequences, approximately 84% appearing once. Sequences were obtained from CD8+ T cells from PBMCs. This clonotype was sampled from a human donor with multiple sclerosis.

CDR3 sequence reads: CASSAPTGAPLNTEAFF. DNA for the CDR3: TGCGCCAGCAGCGCCCCGACAGGGGCACCGCTGAACACTGAAGCTTTCTTT. The V and J genes are TRBV5-1 and TRBJ1-1; the match to TRBD1 covers 8 bases. Unmatched junction bases numbered 11, after V lost 4 bases and J lost 0 bases. CDR1 and CDR2 (germline): SGHRS, YFSETQ. The CDR3 is 17 residues long.